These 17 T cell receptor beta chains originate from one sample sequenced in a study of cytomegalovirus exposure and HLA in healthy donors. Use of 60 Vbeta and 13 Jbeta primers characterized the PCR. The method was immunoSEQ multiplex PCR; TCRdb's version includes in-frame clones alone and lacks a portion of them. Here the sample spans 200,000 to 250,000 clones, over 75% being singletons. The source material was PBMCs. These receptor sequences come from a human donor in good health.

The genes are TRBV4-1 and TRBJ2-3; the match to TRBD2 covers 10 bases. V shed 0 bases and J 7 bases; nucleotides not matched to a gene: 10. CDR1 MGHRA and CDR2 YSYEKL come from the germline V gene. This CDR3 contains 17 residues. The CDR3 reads CASSQETKSGRVNTQYF. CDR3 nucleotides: TGCGCCAGCAGCCAAGAGACGAAGAGCGGGAGGGTTAATACGCAGTATTTT.

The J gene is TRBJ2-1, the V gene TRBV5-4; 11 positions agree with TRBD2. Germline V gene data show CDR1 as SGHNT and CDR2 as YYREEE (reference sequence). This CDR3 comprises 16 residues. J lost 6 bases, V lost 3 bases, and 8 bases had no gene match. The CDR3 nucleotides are TGTGCCAGCAGCTCTCCTGTCGGACTAGCGGGCAATGAGCAGTTCTTC. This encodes CASSSPVGLAGNEQFF.

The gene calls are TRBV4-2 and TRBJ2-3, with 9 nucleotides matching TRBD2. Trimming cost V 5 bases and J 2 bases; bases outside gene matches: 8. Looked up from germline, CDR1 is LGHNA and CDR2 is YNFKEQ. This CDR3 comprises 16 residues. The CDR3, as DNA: TGTGCCAGCAGCTACCGAGCGGGAGGCAACACAGATACGCAGTATTTT. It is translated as CASSYRAGGNTDTQYF.

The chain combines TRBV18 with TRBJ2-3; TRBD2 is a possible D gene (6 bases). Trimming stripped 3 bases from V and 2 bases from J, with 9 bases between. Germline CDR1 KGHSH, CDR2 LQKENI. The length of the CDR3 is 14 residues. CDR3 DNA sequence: TGTGCCAGCTCACCTGGGGGGAACACAGATACGCAGTATTTT. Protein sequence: CASSPGGNTDTQYF.

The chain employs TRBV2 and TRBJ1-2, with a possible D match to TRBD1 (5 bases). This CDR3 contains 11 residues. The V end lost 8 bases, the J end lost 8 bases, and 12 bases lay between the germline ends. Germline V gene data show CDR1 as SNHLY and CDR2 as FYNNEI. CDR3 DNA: TGTGCCAGCGGGCAGGGTGCGGGCTACACCTTC. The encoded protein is CASGQGAGYTF.

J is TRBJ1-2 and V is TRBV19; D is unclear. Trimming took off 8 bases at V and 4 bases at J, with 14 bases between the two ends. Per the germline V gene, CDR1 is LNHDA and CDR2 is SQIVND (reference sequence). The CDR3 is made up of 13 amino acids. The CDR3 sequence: CASVVAGGYGYTF. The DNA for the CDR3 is TGTGCCAGTGTAGTAGCCGGAGGCTATGGCTACACCTTC.

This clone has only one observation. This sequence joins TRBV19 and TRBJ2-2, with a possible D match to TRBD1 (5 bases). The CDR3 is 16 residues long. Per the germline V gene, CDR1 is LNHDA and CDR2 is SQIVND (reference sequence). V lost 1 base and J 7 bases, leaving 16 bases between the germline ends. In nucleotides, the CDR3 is TGTGCCAGTAGTATAGGCACCTCAGGGTATGACGGGGAGCTGTTTTTT. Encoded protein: CASSIGTSGYDGELFF.

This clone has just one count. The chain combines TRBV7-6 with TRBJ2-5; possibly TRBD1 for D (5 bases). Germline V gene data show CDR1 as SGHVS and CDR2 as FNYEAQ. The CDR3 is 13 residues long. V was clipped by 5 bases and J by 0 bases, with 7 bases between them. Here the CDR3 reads CASSPGYQETQYF. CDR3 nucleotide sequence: TGTGCCAGCAGCCCAGGGTACCAAGAGACCCAGTACTTC.

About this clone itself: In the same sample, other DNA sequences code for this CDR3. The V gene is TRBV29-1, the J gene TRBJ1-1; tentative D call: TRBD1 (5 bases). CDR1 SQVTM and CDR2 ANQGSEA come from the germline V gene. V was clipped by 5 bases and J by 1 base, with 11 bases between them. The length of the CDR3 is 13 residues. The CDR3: CSVRGQANTEAFF. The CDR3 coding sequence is TGCAGCGTTAGGGGTCAGGCGAACACTGAAGCTTTCTTT. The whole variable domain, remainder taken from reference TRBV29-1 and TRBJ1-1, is SAVISQKPSRDICQRGTSLTIQCQVDSQVTMMFWYRQQPGQSLTLIATANQGSEATYESGFVIDKFPISRPNLTFSTLTVSNMSPEDSSIYLCSVRGQANTEAFFGQGTRLTVV.

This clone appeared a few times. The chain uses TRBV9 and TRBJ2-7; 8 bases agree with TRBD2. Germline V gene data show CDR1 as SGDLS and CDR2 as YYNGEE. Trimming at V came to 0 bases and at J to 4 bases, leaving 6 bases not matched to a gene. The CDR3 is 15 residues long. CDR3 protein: CASSVGVGRGYEQYF. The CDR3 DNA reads TGTGCCAGCAGCGTAGGTGTCGGGAGGGGATACGAGCAGTACTTC.

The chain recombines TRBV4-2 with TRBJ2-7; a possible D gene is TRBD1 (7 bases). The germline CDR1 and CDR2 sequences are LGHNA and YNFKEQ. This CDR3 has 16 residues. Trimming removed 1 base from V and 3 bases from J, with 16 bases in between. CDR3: CASSQVAGQSNYEQYF. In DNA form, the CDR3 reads TGTGCCAGCAGCCAAGTTGCGGGACAGAGCAACTACGAGCAGTACTTC.

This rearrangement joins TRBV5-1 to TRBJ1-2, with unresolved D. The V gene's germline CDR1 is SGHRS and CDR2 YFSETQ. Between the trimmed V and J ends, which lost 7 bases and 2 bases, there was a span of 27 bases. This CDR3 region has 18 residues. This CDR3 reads CASSYTGQDFVGNYGYTF. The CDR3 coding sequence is TGCGCCAGCTCCTATACGGGCCAGGACTTTGTGGGGAACTATGGCTACACCTTC.

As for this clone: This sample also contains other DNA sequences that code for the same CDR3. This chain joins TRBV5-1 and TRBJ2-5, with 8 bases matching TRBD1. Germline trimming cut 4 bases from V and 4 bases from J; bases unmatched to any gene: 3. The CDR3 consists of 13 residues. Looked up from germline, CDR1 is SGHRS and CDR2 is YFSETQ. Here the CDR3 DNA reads TGCGCCAGCAGCCCCGGACAGGGAGAGACCCAGTACTTC. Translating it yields CASSPGQGETQYF.

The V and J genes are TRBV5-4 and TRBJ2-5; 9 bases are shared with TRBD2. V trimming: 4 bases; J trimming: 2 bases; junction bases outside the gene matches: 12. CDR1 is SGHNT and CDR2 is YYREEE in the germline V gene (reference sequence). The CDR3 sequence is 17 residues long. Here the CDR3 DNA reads TGTGCCAGCAGCCATTACTTTAGCGGGAGTAGGCAAGAGACCCAGTACTTC. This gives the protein CASSHYFSGSRQETQYF.

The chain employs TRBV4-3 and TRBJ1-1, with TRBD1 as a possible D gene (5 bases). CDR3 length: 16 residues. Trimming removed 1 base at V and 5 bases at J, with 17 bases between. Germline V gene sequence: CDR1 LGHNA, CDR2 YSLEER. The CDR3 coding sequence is TGCGCCAGCAGCCAAGGGGTGGCAGGGCGAGGAACTGAAGCTTTCTTT. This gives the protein CASSQGVAGRGTEAFF.

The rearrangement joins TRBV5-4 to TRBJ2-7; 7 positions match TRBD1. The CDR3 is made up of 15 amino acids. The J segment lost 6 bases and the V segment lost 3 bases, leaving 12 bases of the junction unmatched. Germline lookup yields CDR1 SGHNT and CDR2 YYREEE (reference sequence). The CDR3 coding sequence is TGTGCCAGCAGCTCCTCTCCGACAGGGCTTTTCGAGCAGTACTTC. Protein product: CASSSSPTGLFEQYF.

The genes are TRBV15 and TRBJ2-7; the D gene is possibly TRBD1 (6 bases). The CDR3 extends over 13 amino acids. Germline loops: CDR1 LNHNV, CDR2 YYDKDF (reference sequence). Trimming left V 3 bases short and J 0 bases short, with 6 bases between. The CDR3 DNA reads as TGTGCCACCAGCAGGGACAGCTCCTACGAGCAGTACTTC. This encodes CATSRDSSYEQYF. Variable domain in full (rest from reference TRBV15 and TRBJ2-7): DAMVIQNPRYQVTQFGKPVTLSCSQTLNHNVMYWYQQKSSQAPKLLFHYYDKDFNNEADTPDNFQSRRPNTSFCFLDIRSPGLGDTAMYLCATSRDSSYEQYFGPGTRLTVT.